Sequencing of this T cell receptor (beta chain) was carried out in a study of molecular identifiers for immune sequencing clone quantification (dated by TCRdb to 2016 to 2018). For the study in its entirety: For a replicate experiment, the RNA from either approximately 20,000 or 100,000 naive CD8 T cells was divided into five aliquots, and four of those aliquots went on to sequencing. This methods study used CD8 T cells to benchmark TCR RNA copy counting and molecular-identifier clustering-based TCR repertoire sequencing (MIDCIRS).

Naive CD8 T cell libraries were made from around 18,000 to 910,000 sorted cells using 10%, 30% or 50% of purified RNA. Naive CD8 T cells were FACS-sorted as CD8+CD4-CCR7+CD45RA+ on a BD FACSAria II into RLT Plus buffer. To test detection sensitivity, Jurkat RNA equivalent to nine to ten TCR copies was spiked into samples of roughly 18,000-1,000,000 naive CD8 T cells. CD8 T cells were enriched using RosetteSep CD8+ T Cell Enrichment Cocktail and Ficoll-Paque, and the enriched cells then underwent ACK red cell lysis. Concerning this clonotype: The specificity of this receptor is unknown. Per-base quality was not reported, and no clone a single base away is much larger than it.

Study-wide findings and limitations: A single cell's worth of spiked-in Jurkat TCR RNA was reported detectable even among 750,000 to 1,000,000 naive CD8 T cells. When barcode sub-clustering was omitted, TCR diversity was inflated by chimeric consensus sequences, with chimeras reaching as high as 47%. Modeling estimated 2.5 to 3.5 recovered TCR RNA copies per cell, compared with about 10 by digital PCR, which implies 30% to 35% capture efficiency. In CMV-specific effector cells, over 99% of molecules were held by clones above 20 RNA copies, whereas under 1% of molecules were held by such clones in naive cells. Naive libraries contained spiked-in Jurkat TCR RNA (approximately nine copies' worth), which is not part of the donor repertoire. Identical TCR molecules sharing a barcode could cause highly expanded clone sizes to be underestimated.

The protocol used for the library was PCR. Sequencer: NextSeq 500. Preparation of bulk TCR libraries followed a previously described approach, with the TCR primers listed in Table S5. The Qiagen AllPrep DNA/RNA kit was used to purify total RNA. Reads from multiple sequencing runs of the same library were pooled before analysis. As for how the authors treated the data: Reads were retained only if an exact TCR constant sequence was present, and the retained reads were trimmed to 150 nt and grouped according to their 12-nt molecular barcodes. Reads within each barcode group were sub-clustered using a 15% Levenshtein threshold, and quality-weighted consensus sequences were constructed for each RNA molecule. Non-functional sequences were discarded, and so were lower-count sequences lying one edit away from another sequence. On the basis of fitting two negative binomial distributions, barcode sub-clusters with fewer than 20% of the maximum read count were discarded. Using fastp trimming at Q25 and MiXCR clonotype assembly, TCRdb reanalyzed the public sequencing data and kept in-frame beta chains. CDR3 protein duplicates are merged, each entry listing the most common genes and DNA. The authors' filters were not applied to this entry. The sample table records about 100,000 distinct CDR3 sequences; 30% to 45% of these occur just once. The ten most abundant clones make up around a tenth of the sample.

Sequenced input: naive CD8+ T cells from blood, with Jurkat cell RNA spiked in. In light of the paper, this sample's cell subset or site label describes: FACS-sorted CD8+CD4-CCR7+CD45RA+ naive T cells. The sequence was obtained from a human donor in good health. Some libraries in this study had Jurkat cell RNA spiked in.

At the DNA level, the sequence is TGTGCCAGCAGCTTAGGCCTAGCGGGAGCAGATACGCAGTATTTT. It is translated as CASSLGLAGADTQYF. The rearrangement joined TRBV13 to TRBJ2-3; 10 central bases correspond to TRBD2. For this chain, trimming is 0 bases at the V end and 4 bases at the J end, and the number of junction bases without a gene match is 1. CDR1 and CDR2 are drawn from the germline V gene (reference sequence): PRHDT, FYEKMQ. Including cysteine and phenylalanine, the CDR3 has 15 amino acids. Only the CDR3 portion is preserved as DNA: 45 bases, with reading frame beginning at the first base.